This section outlines one T cell receptor beta chain sequence together with its context. This sample was taken from a study of blood T cell repertoires in COVID-19. For the study at large: There were acute and convalescent COVID-19 samples, and they came from the United States, Italy and Spain. The cDNA or gDNA used as material had been derived from T cells, B-cell-depleted T cells, or PBMCs.

How the authors handled the data: Reference gene primer amplification gave nucleated cell count estimates. Here immunoSEQ multiplex PCR was the method, and the copy in TCRdb shows in-frame clones only, minus some. V, J and clone size derive from that table, while D and trimming were established from the DNA sequence. The profile shows more than 200,000 clones, just under 85% of them singletons. The source is a man aged 80 or over with acute or convalescent COVID-19. Sequences were obtained from peripheral blood.

The CDR3 region has the DNA TGTGCCAGCAGTTCCCGGAGCTCCTACGAGCAGTACTTC. This sequence encodes CASSSRSSYEQYF. The chain uses TRBV27 and TRBJ2-7; D unresolved. The CDR3 loop spans 13 amino acids. The germline V gene has CDR1 MNHEY and CDR2 SMNVEV (reference sequence). With 4 bases removed from V and 0 bases from J, the gap between germline ends came to 7 bases.